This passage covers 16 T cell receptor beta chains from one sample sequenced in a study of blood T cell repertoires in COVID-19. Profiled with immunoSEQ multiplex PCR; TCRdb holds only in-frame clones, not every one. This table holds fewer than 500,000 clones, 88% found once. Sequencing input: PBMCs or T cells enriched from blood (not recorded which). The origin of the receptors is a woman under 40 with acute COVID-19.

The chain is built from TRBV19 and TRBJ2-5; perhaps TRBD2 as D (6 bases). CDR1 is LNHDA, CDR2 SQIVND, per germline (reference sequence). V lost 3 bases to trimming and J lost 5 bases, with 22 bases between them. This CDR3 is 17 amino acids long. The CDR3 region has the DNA TGTGCCAGTAGTATCGAGAATAGCGCGGGGATTTCGGAGACCCAGTACTTC. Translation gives CASSIENSAGISETQYF.

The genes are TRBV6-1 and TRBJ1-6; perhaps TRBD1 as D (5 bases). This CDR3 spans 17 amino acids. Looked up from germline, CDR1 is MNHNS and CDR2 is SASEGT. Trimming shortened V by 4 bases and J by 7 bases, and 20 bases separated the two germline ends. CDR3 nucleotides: TGTGCCAGCAGTGCCATTGGGACCGGGGGAGGGAATTCACCCCTCCACTTT. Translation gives CASSAIGTGGGNSPLHF.

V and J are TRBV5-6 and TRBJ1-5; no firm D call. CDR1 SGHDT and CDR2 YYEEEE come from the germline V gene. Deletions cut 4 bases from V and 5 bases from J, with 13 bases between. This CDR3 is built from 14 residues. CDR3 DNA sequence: TGTGCCAGCAGCCTGCTGCAGGTAGATCAGCCCCAGCATTTT. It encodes CASSLLQVDQPQHF.

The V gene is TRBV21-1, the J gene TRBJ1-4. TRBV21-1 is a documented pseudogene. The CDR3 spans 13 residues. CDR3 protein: CASYTGIYEKLFF. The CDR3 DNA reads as TGTGCCAGTTATACCGGGATCTATGAAAAACTGTTTTTT.

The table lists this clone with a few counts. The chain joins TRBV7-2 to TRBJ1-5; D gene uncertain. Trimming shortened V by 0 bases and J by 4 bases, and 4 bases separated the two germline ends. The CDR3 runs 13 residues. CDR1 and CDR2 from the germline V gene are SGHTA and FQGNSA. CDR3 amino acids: CASSLARNQPQHF. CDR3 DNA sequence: TGTGCCAGCAGCTTAGCTCGTAATCAGCCCCAGCATTTT.

The CDR3 region has the DNA TGTGCCAGCAGCTTGGCGGGGGACTGGGGCTATGGCTACACCTTC. This encodes CASSLAGDWGYGYTF. V gene TRBV5-6 combines with J gene TRBJ1-2; D is possibly TRBD1 (5 bases). The CDR3 contains 15 residues. V was cut by 0 bases and J by 4 bases, with 13 bases left in between. Germline V lookup: CDR1 SGHDT, CDR2 YYEEEE.

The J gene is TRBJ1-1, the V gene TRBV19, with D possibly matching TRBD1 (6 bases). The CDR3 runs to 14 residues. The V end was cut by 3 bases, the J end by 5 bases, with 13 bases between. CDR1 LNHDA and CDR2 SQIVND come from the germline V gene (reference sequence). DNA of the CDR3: TGTGCCAGTAGTATTCACGGGGGGCTGACTGAAGCTTTCTTT. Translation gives CASSIHGGLTEAFF.

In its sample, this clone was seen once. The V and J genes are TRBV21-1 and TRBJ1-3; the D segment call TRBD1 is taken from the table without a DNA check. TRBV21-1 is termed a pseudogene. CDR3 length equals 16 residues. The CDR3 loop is CASSRVQGAIGNTIYF. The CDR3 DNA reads TGTGCCAGCAGCAGGGTACAGGGGGCGATTGGAAACACCATATATTTT.

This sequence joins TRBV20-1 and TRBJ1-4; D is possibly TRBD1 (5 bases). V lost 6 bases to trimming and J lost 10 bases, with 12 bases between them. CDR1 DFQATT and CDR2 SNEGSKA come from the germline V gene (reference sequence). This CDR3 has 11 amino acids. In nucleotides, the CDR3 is TGCAGTGCCCCTGGTGGGGCAAAACTGTTTTTT. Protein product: CSAPGGAKLFF.

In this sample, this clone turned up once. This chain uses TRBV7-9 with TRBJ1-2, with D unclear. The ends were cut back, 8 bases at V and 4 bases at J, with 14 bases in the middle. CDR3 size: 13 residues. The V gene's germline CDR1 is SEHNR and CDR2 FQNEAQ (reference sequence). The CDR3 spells CASRGGDSYGYTF. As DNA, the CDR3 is TGTGCCAGCCGTGGCGGGGATAGCTATGGCTACACCTTC.

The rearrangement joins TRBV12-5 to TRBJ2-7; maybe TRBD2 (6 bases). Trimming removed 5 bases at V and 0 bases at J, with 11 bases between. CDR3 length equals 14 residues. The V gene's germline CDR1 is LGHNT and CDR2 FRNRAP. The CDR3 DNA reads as TGTGCTAGTGGTCCGGGGGAAAGCTCCTACGAGCAGTACTTC. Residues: CASGPGESSYEQYF.

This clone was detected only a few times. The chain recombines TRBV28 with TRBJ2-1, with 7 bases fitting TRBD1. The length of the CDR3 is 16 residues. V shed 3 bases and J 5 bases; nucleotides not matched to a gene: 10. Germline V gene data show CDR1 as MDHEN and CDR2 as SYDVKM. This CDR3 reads CASSFTGQMTNNEQFF. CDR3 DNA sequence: TGTGCCAGCAGTTTCACGGGACAGATGACAAACAATGAGCAGTTCTTC. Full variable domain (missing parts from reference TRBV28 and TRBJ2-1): DVKVTQSSRYLVKRTGEKVFLECVQDMDHENMFWYRQDPGLGLRLIYFSYDVKMKEKGDIPEGYSVSREKKERFSLILESASTNQTSMYLCASSFTGQMTNNEQFFGPGTRLTVL.

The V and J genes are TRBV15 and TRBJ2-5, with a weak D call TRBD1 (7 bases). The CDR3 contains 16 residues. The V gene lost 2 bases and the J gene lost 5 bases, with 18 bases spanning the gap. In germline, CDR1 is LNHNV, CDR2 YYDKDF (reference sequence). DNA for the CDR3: TGTGCCACCAGCAGAATATCAGGGGGTGCGGGGGAGACCCAGTACTTC. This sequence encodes CATSRISGGAGETQYF.

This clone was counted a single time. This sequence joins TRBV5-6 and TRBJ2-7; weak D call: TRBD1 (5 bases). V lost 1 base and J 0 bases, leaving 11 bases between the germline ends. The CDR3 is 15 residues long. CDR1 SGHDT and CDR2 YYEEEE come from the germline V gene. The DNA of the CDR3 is TGTGCCAGCAGCTTGAGACAGCCCTACTCCTACGAGCAGTACTTC. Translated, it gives CASSLRQPYSYEQYF.

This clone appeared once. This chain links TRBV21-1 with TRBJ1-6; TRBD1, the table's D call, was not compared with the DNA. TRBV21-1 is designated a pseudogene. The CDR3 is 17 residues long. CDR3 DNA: TGTGCCAGCAGCAAAAAAAACATCGAACAGAAGAATTCACCCCTCCACTTT. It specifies CASSKKNIEQKNSPLHF.

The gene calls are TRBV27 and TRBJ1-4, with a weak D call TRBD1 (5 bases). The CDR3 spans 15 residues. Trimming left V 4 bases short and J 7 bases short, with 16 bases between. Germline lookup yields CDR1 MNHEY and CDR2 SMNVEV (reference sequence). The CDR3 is CASSSPGGGTEKLFF. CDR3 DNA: TGTGCCAGCAGTTCCCCGGGGGGAGGGACTGAAAAACTGTTTTTT.